Presented here are 30 T cell receptor beta chains from one specimen sequenced in a study of CD8 T cells in ankylosing spondylitis. TCRdb reprocessed the 5' RACE reads with MiXCR, giving one entry per CDR3 protein. The data hold 150,000 to 200,000 distinct CDR3 sequences, with 13% observed a single time. Sequences were obtained from blood, either unsorted or a sorted T cell fraction (not recorded which). Every receptor here comes from a female donor with ankylosing spondylitis or in good health (not recorded which).

This clonotype was seen a few times. The rearrangement links TRBV27 to TRBJ1-5; no clear D gene. Germline V gene lookup returns CDR1 MNHEY and CDR2 SMNVEV (reference sequence). The CDR3 spans 13 residues. Trimming shortened V by 6 bases and J by 1 base, and 7 bases separated the two germline ends. CDR3 DNA: TGTGCCAGCAGACTGTGGAGCAATCAGCCCCAGCATTTT. Amino acids: CASRLWSNQPQHF.

Many counts were recorded for this clonotype. The chain couples TRBV27 to TRBJ1-4; 9 nucleotides agree with TRBD1. The CDR3 is made up of 14 amino acids. V was pared by 1 base and J by 8 bases, with 2 bases of the junction left unmatched. CDR1 and CDR2 from the germline V gene are MNHEY and SMNVEV (reference sequence). The CDR3 DNA reads as TGTGCCAGCAGTTTATGGACAGGGGAGGAAAAACTGTTTTTT. Translation gives CASSLWTGEEKLFF.

This chain links TRBV5-1 with TRBJ1-1; D gene ambiguous. This CDR3 comprises 15 residues. Trimming cost V 4 bases and J 3 bases, with 16 bases left between them. Germline V gives CDR1 SGHRS, CDR2 YFSETQ. The CDR3 DNA follows: TGCGCCAGCAGCGCGGGAGGGCCAGGATACACTGAAGCTTTCTTT. Translating it yields CASSAGGPGYTEAFF.

On this clonotype itself: A much larger clone lies a single base off, so this may be a read error. The rearrangement joins TRBV5-6 to TRBJ1-1, with 10 bases aligning to TRBD1. Per germline, CDR1 SGHDT and CDR2 YYEEEE. CDR3 length: 16 residues. CDR3 sequence: CASNLSFRGQGEQAFF. The CDR3 region has the DNA TGTGCCAGCAACTTGAGTTTCAGAGGACAGGGGGAACAAGCTTTCTTT.

The genes are TRBV6-2 or TRBV6-3 and TRBJ2-5; D uncertain. The CDR3 extends over 14 amino acids. Per germline, CDR1 MNHEY and CDR2 SVGEGT. The V gene lost 8 bases and the J gene lost 1 base, with 14 bases spanning the gap. CDR3 loop: CASVRGGGQETQYF. The CDR3, as DNA: TGTGCCAGCGTACGCGGCGGTGGCCAAGAGACCCAGTACTTC.

This clonotype has at least ten counts. The chain is built from TRBV28 and TRBJ2-1; 7 bases align to TRBD2. V trimming: 3 bases; J trimming: 7 bases; junction bases outside the gene matches: 9. Germline assignment: CDR1 MDHEN and CDR2 SYDVKM. This CDR3 has 15 residues. CDR3 protein: CASSLPGGSFNEQFF. In nucleotides, the CDR3 is TGTGCCAGCAGTTTGCCGGGGGGATCTTTTAATGAGCAGTTCTTC.

Only a few counts were recorded for this clonotype. This chain uses TRBV28 with TRBJ1-6; TRBD1 might be the D (6 bases). Germline assignment: CDR1 MDHEN and CDR2 SYDVKM. CDR3 length: 14 amino acids. The V end was cut by 3 bases, the J end by 7 bases, with 10 bases between. The CDR3 DNA sequence: TGTGCCAGCAGTTTGTACAGGGACAATTCACCCCTCCACTTT. Amino acid sequence: CASSLYRDNSPLHF.

This clonotype was counted at least ten times. The chain combines TRBV3-1 with TRBJ2-3, with a tentative D call TRBD1 (6 bases). CDR1 is LGHDT and CDR2 is YNNKEL in the germline V gene (reference sequence). The CDR3 loop spans 17 amino acids. V was cut by 1 base and J by 6 bases, with 20 bases left in between. CDR3 DNA: TGTGCCAGCAGCCAAGTGCACTCAAACAGGGCCGGGGATACGCAGTATTTT. Its protein is CASSQVHSNRAGDTQYF.

This clonotype turned up a few times. The chain's CDR3 is CASSLGLNGEQFF. CDR3 coding DNA: TGTGCCAGCAGCTTAGGCCTGAACGGTGAGCAGTTCTTC. This chain connects TRBV7-2 to TRBJ2-1; no firm D call. The V end lost 1 base, the J end lost 9 bases, and 10 bases lay between the germline ends. Germline loops: CDR1 SGHTA, CDR2 FQGNSA. CDR3 length: 13 amino acids.

Comments on this clonotype: Being one base from a much bigger clone, this may be a read error. V gene TRBV6-1 combines with J gene TRBJ1-1; possibly TRBD1 for D (5 bases). CDR1 MNHNS and CDR2 SASEGT come from the germline V gene. Trimming left V 2 bases short and J 6 bases short, with 22 bases between. The length of the CDR3 is 17 residues. The CDR3: CASSESPRVELSPEAFF. CDR3 in DNA: TGTGCCAGCAGTGAAAGCCCCAGGGTAGAGTTGAGCCCTGAAGCTTTCTTT.

This clonotype was seen a handful of times. The rearrangement uses TRBV12-3 or TRBV12-4 and TRBJ2-7; no definite D call. The CDR3 contains 14 residues. Trimming stripped 2 bases from V and 3 bases from J, with 11 bases between. The CDR3 reads CASSLSKTYYEQYF. DNA for the CDR3: TGTGCCAGCAGTTTAAGTAAAACCTACTACGAGCAGTACTTC.

This clonotype was seen ten or more times. CDR3 coding DNA: TGCAGTGCTAGAGATGGGACTAGCGTCTACGAGCAGTACTTC. Translating gives CSARDGTSVYEQYF. The V call is TRBV20-1, the J call TRBJ2-7; TRBD2 agrees at 10 bases. Germline V CDR1 and CDR2: DFQATT, SNEGSKA (reference sequence). CDR3 length: 14 amino acids. V shed 0 bases, J shed 3 bases, and the junction held 2 bases outside the gene matches.

The chain uses TRBV20-1 and TRBJ2-5; 11 bases map to TRBD2. The CDR3 length is 14 residues. V lost 3 bases to trimming and J lost 7 bases; unmatched junction nucleotides: 7. Germline CDR1 reads DFQATT; CDR2 reads SNEGSKA (reference sequence). DNA for the CDR3: TGCAGTGCTAGTTTAGCGGGAGGGGGGGGGACCCAGTACTTC. This gives the protein CSASLAGGGGTQYF.

In this sample, this clonotype turned up many times. This sequence joins TRBV5-1 and TRBJ1-5; D is unclear. Germline CDR1 is SGHRS and CDR2 is YFSETQ. V was cut by 2 bases and J by 7 bases, with 16 bases left in between. The CDR3 spans 15 residues. CDR3 residues: CASSFEGRDWQPQHF. In nucleotides, the CDR3 is TGCGCCAGCAGCTTCGAAGGAAGGGATTGGCAGCCCCAGCATTTT.

This clonotype was observed once. A read error may produce the germline difference seen at one junction end. This chain links TRBV5-4 with TRBJ2-2; D is undetermined. Per germline, CDR1 SGHNT and CDR2 YYREEE (reference sequence). The CDR3 spans 14 residues. Written as DNA, the CDR3 is TGTACCAGCAGCCGACCGACGGACACCGGGGAGCTGTTTTTT. It specifies CTSSRPTDTGELFF.

A few counts support this clonotype. The V gene is TRBV5-1, the J gene TRBJ2-1; no firm D call. V was clipped by 7 bases and J by 6 bases, with 14 bases between them. There are 13 residues in the CDR3. Germline lookup yields CDR1 SGHRS and CDR2 YFSETQ. The chain's CDR3 is CASALGAANEQFF. DNA for the CDR3: TGCGCCAGCGCCCTGGGCGCCGCCAATGAGCAGTTCTTC.

This clonotype was counted at least ten times. This chain uses TRBV7-7 with TRBJ2-5; 8 positions agree with TRBD1. This CDR3 comprises 14 residues. CDR1 is SSHAT and CDR2 is FNYEAQ in the germline V gene (reference sequence). The ends lost 2 bases at V and 4 bases at J; junction bases unmatched: 3. The CDR3 region is CASSLNRGAETQYF. The CDR3 DNA follows: TGTGCCAGCAGCTTAAACAGGGGGGCAGAGACCCAGTACTTC.

On this clonotype: This sequence may be a read error, since a much larger clone differs from it by one base. The gene calls are TRBV7-9 and TRBJ2-7, with D tentatively TRBD1 (5 bases). V lost 5 bases to trimming and J lost 6 bases, with 14 bases between them. Germline V gene lookup returns CDR1 SEHNR and CDR2 FQNEAQ (reference sequence). The CDR3 has 13 amino acids. CDR3: CASSGATLGEQYF. The CDR3 bases are TGTGCCAGCAGCGGGGCCACCCTCGGCGAGCAGTACTTC. Full variable domain (rest looked up from reference TRBV7-9 and TRBJ2-7): DTGVSQNPRHKITKRGQNVTFRCDPISEHNRLYWYRQTLGQGPEFLTYFQNEAQLEKSRLLSDRFSAERPKGSFSTLEIQRTEQGDSAMYLCASSGATLGEQYFGPGTRLTVT.

This clonotype was observed many times. The chain joins TRBV7-2 to TRBJ2-3, with TRBD2 matching over 8 bases. Germline-derived CDR1 and CDR2 are SGHTA and FQGNSA. The trim removed 5 bases at V and 5 bases at J, leaving 3 bases unmatched. The CDR3 consists of 13 residues. The CDR3 DNA reads TGTGCCAGCAGCAAGACTAGCGTAGATACGCAGTATTTT. The encoded protein is CASSKTSVDTQYF.

The V gene is TRBV5-6, the J gene TRBJ2-5; 9 bases map to TRBD1. Trimming removed 4 bases from V and 2 bases from J; junction bases left unmatched: 6. The CDR3 contains 15 residues. Germline V gene data show CDR1 as SGHDT and CDR2 as YYEEEE. The CDR3 sequence is CASSPTGTGQETQYF. CDR3 nucleotide sequence: TGTGCCAGCAGCCCGACCGGGACAGGGCAAGAGACCCAGTACTTC.

The chain combines TRBV30 with TRBJ2-5; maybe TRBD1 (5 bases). Germline CDR1 GTSNPN, CDR2 SVGIG (reference sequence). Trimming shortened V by 0 bases and J by 2 bases, and 10 bases separated the two germline ends. This CDR3 spans 14 amino acids. CDR3 in DNA: TGTGCCTGGAGTGTCAGGGCCCTACAAGAGACCCAGTACTTC. Its protein is CAWSVRALQETQYF.

Only a few counts were recorded for this clonotype. CDR3 protein: CASSRQVTYEQYF. CDR3 DNA sequence: TGTGCCAGCAGTCGACAGGTCACCTACGAGCAGTACTTC. V gene TRBV2 combines with J gene TRBJ2-7; D possibly corresponds to TRBD1 (6 bases). Trimming left V 5 bases short and J 2 bases short, with 10 bases between. Germline lookup yields CDR1 SNHLY and CDR2 FYNNEI. The CDR3 length is 13 residues. Variable domain in full (rest from reference TRBV2 and TRBJ2-7): EPEVTQTPSHQVTQMGQEVILRCVPISNHLYFYWYRQILGQKVEFLVSFYNNEISEKSEIFDDQFSVERPDGSNFTLKIRSTKLEDSAMYFCASSRQVTYEQYFGPGTRLTVT.

The genes are TRBV28 and TRBJ2-1, with 9 nucleotides matching TRBD2. The CDR3 is made up of 21 amino acids. Per the germline V gene, CDR1 is MDHEN and CDR2 is SYDVKM. V dropped 7 bases and J dropped 0; count of bases not matched to a gene: 22. The CDR3 DNA sequence: TGTGCCAGCACCTCATTCTGGGCAGCGGGAGGCCGGGCGAGCTCCTACAATGAGCAGTTCTTC. This codes for CASTSFWAAGGRASSYNEQFF.

This clonotype was seen ten or more times. DNA of the CDR3: TGTGCCAGCGGCCCCGGGTCGAGCTATGGCTACACCTTC. The encoded protein is CASGPGSSYGYTF. J is TRBJ1-2 and V is TRBV7-9, with D unresolved. CDR3 size: 13 residues. Trimming stripped 8 bases from V and 4 bases from J, with 14 bases between. Germline V lookup: CDR1 SEHNR, CDR2 FQNEAQ (reference sequence).

This chain uses TRBV24-1 with TRBJ2-3; the match to TRBD2 covers 8 bases. The CDR3 sequence is 16 residues long. The V and J ends lost 3 bases and 5 bases, in that order; junction bases with no gene match: 9. The germline CDR1 and CDR2 sequences are KGHDR and SFDVKD. The CDR3 spells CATSDRLAGALDTQYF. The CDR3 nucleotides read TGTGCCACCAGTGATCGCCTAGCGGGTGCGTTAGATACGCAGTATTTT.

Many counts were recorded for this clonotype. The chain couples TRBV6-1 to TRBJ1-2, with D perhaps matching TRBD1 (5 bases). The CDR3 length is 13 residues. In germline, CDR1 is MNHNS, CDR2 SASEGT. Trimming stripped 5 bases from V and 1 base from J, with 8 bases between. CDR3 sequence (DNA): TGTGCCAGCAGTCGACAGTTTAACTATGGCTACACCTTC. The encoded protein is CASSRQFNYGYTF.

A word on this clonotype: Being one base from a much bigger clone, this may be a read error. DNA for the CDR3: TGTGTCAGCAGTTTAGAGGACCGGACAGAAGCAGATACGCAGTATTTT. Translation: CVSSLEDRTEADTQYF. V is TRBV12-3 or TRBV12-4 and J is TRBJ2-3; perhaps TRBD1 as D (6 bases). The CDR3 runs to 16 residues.

This clonotype came up many times. CDR3 sequence reads: CASTSGRVAEAFF. The CDR3 DNA reads TGTGCCAGTACATCGGGGAGGGTAGCTGAAGCTTTCTTT. V and J are TRBV19 and TRBJ1-1, with D unresolved. The CDR3 runs to 13 residues. Trimming took 7 bases from V and 6 from J, leaving 15 bases between them. Per germline, CDR1 LNHDA and CDR2 SQIVND (reference sequence).

The sample holds many counts of this clonotype. This chain connects TRBV29-1 to TRBJ1-4; 10 bases fit TRBD1. The germline V gene encodes CDR1 SQVTM and CDR2 ANQGSEA. The CDR3 is made up of 16 amino acids. J was trimmed by 2 bases and V by 6 bases; bases with no gene match: 9. CDR3 in amino acids: CSVVGTGDPTNEKLFF. In DNA, the CDR3 is TGCAGCGTGGTCGGGACAGGGGATCCGACTAATGAAAAACTGTTTTTT. The full variable domain, rest sourced from reference TRBV29-1 and TRBJ1-4, is SAVISQKPSRDICQRGTSLTIQCQVDSQVTMMFWYRQQPGQSLTLIATANQGSEATYESGFVIDKFPISRPNLTFSTLTVSNMSPEDSSIYLCSVVGTGDPTNEKLFFGSGTQLSVL.

This clonotype occurred a few times. The chain joins TRBV11-3 to TRBJ2-7; D unclear. Germline CDR1 is SGHNT and CDR2 is YENEEA. The V end was cut by 4 bases, the J end by 6 bases, with 7 bases between. The CDR3 is 11 residues long. The CDR3 spells CASSYRGEQYF. CDR3 in DNA: TGTGCCAGCAGCTATCGCGGCGAGCAGTACTTC.